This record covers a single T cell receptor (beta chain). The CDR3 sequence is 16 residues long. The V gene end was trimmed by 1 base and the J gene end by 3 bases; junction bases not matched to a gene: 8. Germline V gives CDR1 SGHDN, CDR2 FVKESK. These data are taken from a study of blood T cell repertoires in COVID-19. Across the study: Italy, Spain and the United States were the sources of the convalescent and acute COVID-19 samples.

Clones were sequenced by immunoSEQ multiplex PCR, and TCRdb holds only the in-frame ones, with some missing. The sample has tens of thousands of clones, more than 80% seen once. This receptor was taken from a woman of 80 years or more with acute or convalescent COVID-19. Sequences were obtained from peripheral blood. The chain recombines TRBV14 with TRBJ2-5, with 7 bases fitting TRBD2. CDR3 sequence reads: CASSQGLLAAEETQYF. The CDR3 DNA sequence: TGTGCCAGCAGCCAAGGCCTTCTAGCGGCTGAAGAGACCCAGTACTTC.